Shown below are 20 T cell receptor beta chains from a single sample sequenced in a study of OX40 agonist ivuxolimab in advanced cancers. Libraries were prepared by immunoSEQ multiplex PCR; TCRdb keeps only in-frame clonotypes and omits some of them. The table shows roughly 38,000 clones, with more than 75% occurring only once. This specimen consisted of CD4+ or CD8+ T cells sorted from blood, obtained in a trial of the OX40 agonist ivuxolimab. All receptors come from an adult with an advanced solid tumor such as melanoma, head and neck, liver or kidney cancer.

CDR3 protein: CASRHDKGQPQHF. The CDR3 region has the DNA TGTGCCAGCAGACACGACAAAGGACAGCCCCAGCATTTT. The chain is built from TRBV5-8 and TRBJ1-5; the D is unclear. This CDR3 comprises 13 residues. V shed 5 bases and J shed 7 bases, with 13 bases lying between them. CDR1 SGHTS and CDR2 YDEGEE come from the germline V gene.

The chain is built from TRBV5-1 and TRBJ2-7; TRBD1 is a possible D gene (5 bases). This CDR3 has 12 amino acids. Trimming cost V 5 bases and J 4 bases, with 10 bases left between them. CDR1 and CDR2 (germline): SGHRS, YFSETQ. This CDR3 reads CASRQGVYEQYF. CDR3 coding DNA: TGCGCCAGCAGACAAGGGGTTTACGAGCAGTACTTC.

The sample holds one count of this clone. The chain employs TRBV19 and TRBJ2-3; no definite D call. V was pared by 3 bases and J by 1 base, with 11 bases between. The CDR3 covers 15 residues. CDR1 is LNHDA and CDR2 is SQIVND in the germline V gene (reference sequence). The CDR3 sequence: CASSILASRTDTQYF. DNA of the CDR3: TGTGCCAGTAGTATTCTGGCCAGCCGCACAGATACGCAGTATTTT.

The rearrangement links TRBV28 to TRBJ2-3; D may match TRBD1 or TRBD2 (6 bases each). Looked up from germline, CDR1 is MDHEN and CDR2 is SYDVKM. The CDR3 runs 13 residues. V shed 6 bases and J shed 13 bases, with 20 bases lying between them. The CDR3 reads CASRTTREGGKYF. For the CDR3, the DNA is TGTGCCAGCAGGACCACGCGTGAGGGGGGCAAGTATTTT.

The chain has TRBV5-4 and TRBJ2-4; D not certain. Trimming took off 5 bases at V and 0 bases at J, with 21 bases between the two ends. The CDR3 length is 18 residues. The germline CDR1 and CDR2 sequences are SGHNT and YYREEE (reference sequence). In nucleotides, the CDR3 is TGTGCCAGCAGTTTCGGCCGGCCAGAGCTCCTAGCCAAAAACATTCAGTACTTC. Residues: CASSFGRPELLAKNIQYF.

The chain carries TRBV6-1 and TRBJ2-7; 8 positions agree with TRBD1. After removal of 6 bases from V and 4 bases from J, the junction contained 8 bases not matched to a gene. CDR3 length: 14 amino acids. Germline V gene lookup returns CDR1 MNHNS and CDR2 SASEGT. In DNA form, the CDR3 reads TGTGCCAGCAGAGGACAGGGTTGGGGTTACGAGCAGTACTTC. The encoded protein is CASRGQGWGYEQYF.

The V and J genes are TRBV6-5 and TRBJ1-2, with D possibly being TRBD1 (6 bases). The germline V gene has CDR1 MNHEY and CDR2 SVGAGI. This CDR3 contains 11 residues. The V end lost 4 bases, the J end lost 8 bases, and 8 bases lay between the germline ends. CDR3 residues: CASSSDSGYTF. For the CDR3, the DNA is TGTGCCAGCAGTTCGGACAGCGGCTACACCTTC.

J is TRBJ1-2 and V is TRBV5-4; 11 bases are shared with TRBD1. The CDR3 has 13 residues. The V gene end was trimmed by 2 bases and the J gene end by 7 bases; junction bases not matched to a gene: 1. Looked up from germline, CDR1 is SGHNT and CDR2 is YYREEE (reference sequence). CDR3: CASSFGTGGGYTF. Written as DNA, the CDR3 is TGTGCCAGCAGCTTCGGGACAGGGGGTGGCTACACCTTC.

The rearrangement uses TRBV7-6 and TRBJ2-1; TRBD2 is a possible D gene (6 bases). The CDR3 runs 16 residues. The ends were cut back, 5 bases at V and 4 bases at J, with 18 bases in the middle. Germline CDR1 is SGHVS and CDR2 is FNYEAQ. CDR3 sequence (DNA): TGTGCCAGCAGCCAGCAGGTGGGGGACTTGTACAATGAGCAGTTCTTC. Translation gives CASSQQVGDLYNEQFF. Variable domain in full (rest from reference TRBV7-6 and TRBJ2-1): GAGVSQSPRYKVTKRGQDVALRCDPISGHVSLYWYRQALGQGPEFLTYFNYEAQQDKSGLPNDRFSAERPEGSISTLTIQRTEQRDSAMYRCASSQQVGDLYNEQFFGPGTRLTVL.

The chain recombines TRBV10-3 with TRBJ1-6, with 7 bases that match TRBD1. Germline lookup yields CDR1 ENHRY and CDR2 SYGVKD. Trimming took 8 bases from V and 5 from J; bases not matched to a gene: 6. The CDR3 contains 14 residues. CDR3 sequence: CAIGGDRNNSPLHF. Here the CDR3 DNA reads TGTGCCATCGGAGGGGACAGAAATAATTCACCCCTCCACTTT.

The chain couples TRBV2 to TRBJ1-3; D perhaps matches TRBD1 (5 bases). CDR1 SNHLY and CDR2 FYNNEI come from the germline V gene. The CDR3 contains 17 residues. V was clipped by 2 bases and J by 0 bases, with 14 bases between them. The CDR3 DNA sequence: TGTGCCAGCAGTGAACGAGGACAACTATTCTCTGGAAACACCATATATTTT. As protein: CASSERGQLFSGNTIYF.

Within the sample, this clone is medium-sized. The chain links TRBV28 to TRBJ1-5; D gene ambiguous. The CDR3 is 14 amino acids. The germline V gene has CDR1 MDHEN and CDR2 SYDVKM. Trimming took off 2 bases at V and 0 bases at J, with 5 bases between the two ends. CDR3 region: CASSLAGSNQPQHF. The CDR3 region has the DNA TGTGCCAGCAGTTTAGCAGGTAGCAATCAGCCCCAGCATTTT.

This chain links TRBV25-1 with TRBJ2-7, with D possibly called TRBD1 or TRBD2 (5 bases each). The CDR3 has 15 amino acids. V was pared by 2 bases and J by 5 bases, with 16 bases between. CDR1 MGHDK and CDR2 SYGVNS come from the germline V gene. The CDR3 spells CASSETQAGLHEQYF. The CDR3 DNA reads TGTGCCAGCAGTGAAACACAGGCGGGCCTCCACGAGCAGTACTTC.

The chain uses TRBV5-8 and TRBJ1-1; D not certain. Trimming took 2 bases from V and 8 from J, leaving 19 bases between them. Per germline, CDR1 SGHTS and CDR2 YDEGEE. The CDR3 totals 15 residues. For the CDR3, the DNA is TGTGCCAGCAGCTTAAATGGCGCCGGGCATTCCGAAGCTTTCTTT. Encoded protein: CASSLNGAGHSEAFF. Using reference TRBV5-8 and TRBJ1-1 for the parts outside the CDR3, the full variable domain is EAGVTQSPTHLIKTRGQQATLRCSPISGHTSVYWYQQALGLGLQFLLWYDEGEERNRGNFPPRFSGRQFPNYSSELNVNALELEDSALYLCASSLNGAGHSEAFFGQGTRLTVV.

The chain couples TRBV10-2 to TRBJ2-7, with TRBD2 identical over 9 bases. Germline lookup yields CDR1 WSHSY and CDR2 SAAADI. The CDR3 length is 15 residues. Trimming removed 4 bases from V and 4 bases from J; junction bases left unmatched: 8. CDR3 nucleotides: TGCGCCAGCAGTGTCGCCAGCGGGAGGAATTACGAGCAGTACTTC. Its translation: CASSVASGRNYEQYF.

V is TRBV28 and J is TRBJ2-1, with 9 positions matching TRBD2. Germline lookup yields CDR1 MDHEN and CDR2 SYDVKM. The CDR3 sequence is 15 residues long. Losses at the gene ends were 2 bases for V and 8 bases for J; bases not matched to a gene: 7. CDR3 amino acids: CASSLAASGTHEQFF. The CDR3 DNA sequence: TGTGCCAGCAGTTTAGCGGCTAGCGGGACCCATGAGCAGTTCTTC.

This chain links TRBV30 with TRBJ2-5, with no clear D. The assigned J gene may be wrong: the sequence end matches TRBJ2-7 better. Germline-derived CDR1 and CDR2 are GTSNPN and SVGIG (reference sequence). The CDR3 runs 13 residues. For the CDR3, the DNA is TGTGCCTGGAGTGTCCTTCCCAGAGGCGAGCAGTACTTC. This gives the protein CAWSVLPRGEQYF.

This chain uses TRBV7-6 with TRBJ1-4; the D is unclear. Deletions cut 1 base from V and 8 bases from J, with 11 bases between. In germline, CDR1 is SGHVS, CDR2 FNYEAQ. The CDR3 contains 14 residues. The CDR3 reads CASSLDGEFEKLFF. The CDR3 nucleotides are TGTGCCAGCAGCTTAGATGGGGAATTCGAAAAACTGTTTTTT.

This clone was counted a single time. This rearrangement joins TRBV10-2 to TRBJ2-1, with D perhaps TRBD2 (5 bases). In germline, CDR1 is WSHSY, CDR2 SAAADI. V was shortened by 6 bases and J by 4 bases, with 25 bases between the two germline ends. This CDR3 has 18 amino acids. The CDR3 region is CASSRTPYRETLYNEQFF. Here the CDR3 DNA reads TGCGCCAGCAGCCGGACGCCCTACCGGGAAACCCTATACAATGAGCAGTTCTTC.

The chain carries TRBV10-1 and TRBJ2-2; D call uncertain. The germline CDR1 and CDR2 sequences are WNHNN and SYGVQD (reference sequence). This CDR3 region has 13 residues. Trimming pared 6 bases from V and 5 bases from J, leaving 10 bases between. In nucleotides, the CDR3 is TGCGCCAGCAGCGACATGTGGACCGGGGAGCTGTTTTTT. Translation: CASSDMWTGELFF.